This T cell receptor (beta chain) was identified during a study of blood T cell repertoires in COVID-19. About the research overall: Samples of COVID-19 (acute and convalescent) were obtained from the United States, Italy and Spain. PBMCs, B-cell-depleted T cells, or T cells were the source of the cDNA or gDNA that made up the material.

The CDR3 runs 16 residues. Germline-derived CDR1 and CDR2 are MNHNS and SASEGT. The V and J ends lost 1 base and 3 bases respectively, with 13 bases between them. As originally analysed: Estimation of nucleated cell counts relied on the amplification of reference gene primers. Data came from immunoSEQ multiplex PCR; TCRdb stores just in-frame clones and leaves some out. V, J and clone size derive from that table, while D and trimming were established from the DNA sequence. The table lists around 140,000 clones, around 80% of them singletons. V and J are TRBV6-1 and TRBJ1-5; no clear D gene. This clonotype was sampled from a human donor with acute or convalescent COVID-19. The donor label of this sample is uncertain. Sequencing input: peripheral blood. Here the CDR3 reads CASSEDSFTDNQPQHF. In nucleotides, the CDR3 is TGTGCCAGCAGTGAAGACAGCTTCACTGACAATCAGCCCCAGCATTTT.